Listed here are 30 T cell receptor beta chains from one sample, sequenced in a study of T cell clusters in autoimmune cytopenias. About 39,000 genome equivalents of blood DNA were amplified for TRB. One tube held mixed TRB-A and TRB-B primer pools for touch-down PCR. TCRdb re-called the multiplex PCR reads and gives one entry per CDR3 protein, without DNA. The sample totals more than 6,000 distinct CDR3 sequences. The data were also submitted as part of a second study, on T cell repertoires in aging, cancer and after chemotherapy.

Sequenced sample: peripheral blood. Every receptor here comes from a human donor in good health.

Frequency places this clonotype as medium-sized. This chain links TRBV6-6 with TRBJ1-2; as DNA is missing, the TRBD1 call by TCRdb cannot be tested. The CDR3 is 13 amino acids. Per germline, CDR1 MNHNY and CDR2 SVGAGI (reference sequence). CDR3 in amino acids: CAFMDRRNYGYTF.

This clonotype ranks as medium-sized (0.01 to 0.1%) in terms of frequency. This chain connects TRBV19 to TRBJ1-2; TCRdb calls TRBD1, which cannot be checked without DNA. Germline CDR1 reads LNHDA; CDR2 reads SQIVND (reference sequence). CDR3 length: 14 amino acids. The CDR3 sequence: CASSTQGRSDGYTF. The variable domain in full, with the rest retrieved from reference TRBV19 and TRBJ1-2, is DGGITQSPKYLFRKEGQNVTLSCEQNLNHDAMYWYRQDPGQGLRLIYYSQIVNDFQKGDIAEGYSVSREKKESFPLTVTSAQKNPTAFYLCASSTQGRSDGYTFGSGTRLTVV.

The chain recombines TRBV18 with TRBJ2-5; without DNA, the TCRdb call of TRBD1 cannot be checked. Germline V CDR1 and CDR2: KGHSH, LQKENI. The CDR3 contains 15 residues. CDR3 region: CASSLGTGGKETQYF.

This clonotype is medium-sized by frequency. The chain couples TRBV19 to TRBJ2-5; as DNA is missing, the TRBD1 call by TCRdb cannot be tested. Germline V lookup: CDR1 LNHDA, CDR2 SQIVND (reference sequence). The CDR3 is 14 residues long. CDR3 protein: CASWGGRGRETQYF.

This clonotype is classed as medium-sized by frequency. This chain uses TRBV12-3 or TRBV12-4 with TRBJ1-2; TCRdb's D gene call, TRBD1, goes unchecked for lack of DNA. This CDR3 contains 14 residues. The CDR3 region is CASRRGHQAYGYTF.

The chain links TRBV11-2 to TRBJ1-1. The CDR3 runs 13 residues. The germline CDR1 and CDR2 sequences are SGHAT and FQNNGV. The CDR3 sequence is CASSLVVNTEAFF. Looking up the rest from reference TRBV11-2 and TRBJ1-1 gives the full variable domain: EAGVAQSPRYKIIEKRQSVAFWCNPISGHATLYWYQQILGQGPKLLIQFQNNGVVDDSQLPKDRFSAERLKGVDSTLKIQPAKLEDSAVYLCASSLVVNTEAFFGQGTRLTVV.

This chain uses TRBV7-2 with TRBJ2-3. CDR3 length: 15 residues. CDR1 SGHTA and CDR2 FQGNSA come from the germline V gene. CDR3 protein: CASSLVVDRTDTQYF.

The J gene is TRBJ1-2, the V gene TRBV24-1; the D call from TCRdb, TRBD1, cannot be confirmed without DNA. CDR3 size: 14 residues. CDR1 is KGHDR and CDR2 is SFDVKD in the germline V gene. CDR3 region: CATPGQGGSGGYTF.

V gene TRBV27 combines with J gene TRBJ2-7; the TCRdb call, TRBD2, lacks DNA for checking. This CDR3 comprises 15 residues. The germline V gene has CDR1 MNHEY and CDR2 SMNVEV (reference sequence). This chain's CDR3 is CASRGAGGPRGGQYF.

This rearrangement joins TRBV6-2 or TRBV6-3 to TRBJ1-2; checking the TCRdb D call of TRBD1 is not possible without DNA. The CDR3 consists of 15 residues. Per the germline V gene, CDR1 is MNHEY and CDR2 is SVGEGT. The CDR3 region is CASSYSSRYYDGYTF.

The gene calls are TRBV6-5 and TRBJ1-5; TCRdb selects TRBD1, and the lack of DNA leaves this call unchecked. The CDR3 is made up of 16 amino acids. Germline V lookup: CDR1 MNHEY, CDR2 SVGAGI. The CDR3 protein is CASSYRLGDSNQPQHF.

This chain joins TRBV7-2 and TRBJ2-4. Germline V gene data show CDR1 as SGHTA and CDR2 as FQGNSA. The CDR3 runs to 14 residues. The CDR3 region is CASSPGETQNIQYF.

The chain joins TRBV11-1 to TRBJ1-4. This CDR3 is built from 11 residues. Germline CDR1 SGHAT, CDR2 FQDESV (reference sequence). The CDR3 loop reads CASSTGRKLFF.

This clonotype counts as medium-sized (0.01 to 0.1%) by frequency. The chain carries TRBV30 and TRBJ1-3; TCRdb's D gene call, TRBD1, goes unchecked for lack of DNA. The CDR3 covers 15 residues. CDR1 and CDR2 from the germline V gene are GTSNPN and SVGIG (reference sequence). The CDR3 reads CAWSAPGGSGNTIYF.

CDR3 in amino acids: CASSPFWQSRARGNYNEQFF. This chain joins TRBV5-6 and TRBJ2-1; TCRdb selects TRBD2, and the lack of DNA leaves this call unchecked. Germline V lookup: CDR1 SGHDT, CDR2 YYEEEE. The CDR3 is 20 amino acids.

This clonotype registers medium-sized by frequency. The chain combines TRBV6-5 with TRBJ1-2; the TCRdb D gene call, TRBD1, has no DNA to confirm it. Germline values: CDR1 MNHEY, CDR2 SVGAGI. This CDR3 contains 13 residues. The CDR3 is CASSRDRNYGYTF.

Judged by frequency, this clonotype is medium-sized. This chain links TRBV11-1 with TRBJ2-1. Germline V gene lookup returns CDR1 SGHAT and CDR2 FQDESV (reference sequence). CDR3 length: 16 amino acids. CDR3 in amino acids: CASSRRTDVSYNEQFF.

V usage is TRBV20-1 and J usage is TRBJ2-3; the TRBD2 assignment by TCRdb is unverifiable without DNA. This CDR3 contains 13 residues. In germline, CDR1 is DFQATT, CDR2 SNEGSKA (reference sequence). This CDR3 is CSATGGLTDTQYF.

V is TRBV10-3 and J is TRBJ2-7; with no DNA, the TCRdb D assignment of TRBD1 cannot be verified. The germline V gene encodes CDR1 ENHRY and CDR2 SYGVKD. The CDR3 consists of 15 residues. CDR3: CAISESGGDSYEQYF.

In terms of frequency, this clonotype is medium-sized. This sequence joins TRBV7-6 and TRBJ2-3; the D call of TRBD2 rests on TCRdb alone, since no DNA is present to check it. Germline V CDR1 and CDR2: SGHVS, FNYEAQ. This CDR3 is built from 16 residues. CDR3 sequence: CASSPTSGRAADTQYF.

The chain links TRBV7-6 to TRBJ1-5. In germline, CDR1 is SGHVS, CDR2 FNYEAQ. This CDR3 spans 17 amino acids. CDR3 region: CASSLGQAVLGGGPQHF.

This chain joins TRBV6-4 and TRBJ2-3. The CDR3 sequence is 13 residues long. Germline V gene data show CDR1 as MRHNA and CDR2 as SNTAGT. This chain's CDR3 is CASSELGTDTQYF.

The CDR3 spells CASIFIPLGESGYTF. This chain uses TRBV5-4 with TRBJ1-2. Per the germline V gene, CDR1 is SGHNT and CDR2 is YYREEE (reference sequence). This CDR3 is 15 amino acids long. The full variable domain, in which reference TRBV5-4 and TRBJ1-2 provide the parts outside the CDR3, is ETGVTQSPTHLIKTRGQQVTLRCSSQSGHNTVSWYQQALGQGPQFIFQYYREEENGRGNFPPRFSGLQFPNYSSELNVNALELDDSALYLCASIFIPLGESGYTFGSGTRLTVV.

This clonotype is deemed medium-sized (0.01 to 0.1%) by its frequency. The V gene is TRBV6-5, the J gene TRBJ2-1. CDR3 size: 16 residues. Germline V gene data show CDR1 as MNHEY and CDR2 as SVGAGI. CDR3 sequence reads: CASSKTDWKWDNEQFF.

This clonotype is identified as medium-sized from frequency. The CDR3 sequence: CATSRQPGQGGGNTIYF. V gene TRBV15 combines with J gene TRBJ1-3; lacking DNA, the TRBD1 call made by TCRdb goes unchecked. The germline V gene encodes CDR1 LNHNV and CDR2 YYDKDF (reference sequence). The CDR3 consists of 17 residues.

This sequence joins TRBV20-1 and TRBJ2-7. The CDR3 loop spans 14 amino acids. Looked up from germline, CDR1 is DFQATT and CDR2 is SNEGSKA (reference sequence). The CDR3 here is CSALTILSSYEQYF.

In terms of frequency, this clonotype is medium-sized. The rearrangement uses TRBV27 and TRBJ2-3; with no DNA, the TCRdb D assignment of TRBD1 cannot be verified. CDR1 is MNHEY, CDR2 SMNVEV, per germline (reference sequence). The CDR3 totals 12 residues. CDR3 protein: CASGRPADTQYF.

According to its frequency, this clonotype is medium-sized. The gene calls are TRBV18 and TRBJ2-1. Looked up from germline, CDR1 is KGHSH and CDR2 is LQKENI. This CDR3 region has 12 residues. CDR3 amino acids: CASSPPGGEQFF.

V usage is TRBV30 and J usage is TRBJ1-1. This CDR3 has 14 amino acids. CDR1 is GTSNPN and CDR2 is SVGIG in the germline V gene (reference sequence). CDR3 sequence: CAWSLPRGNTEAFF.

CDR3 sequence: CASIDRDSFYNEQFF. The chain employs TRBV6-2 or TRBV6-3 and TRBJ2-1; TCRdb's D gene call, TRBD2, goes unchecked for lack of DNA. There are 15 residues in the CDR3. CDR1 is MNHEY and CDR2 is SVGEGT in the germline V gene.